These 9 T cell receptor beta chains share one sample of origin, sequenced in a study of tumor-infiltrating lymphocytes in primary liver carcinoma. Researchers drew blood RNA from unsorted whole blood and extracted germline DNA as well. TCR beta cDNA was made from 400 to 500 ng total RNA with a constant-region primer. Libraries for TCR beta were built through three nested multiplex PCR rounds, which together made up a slightly modified ARM-PCR procedure. Investigators reported that the first two PCR rounds, at around 11 cycles each, used TRBV1-TRBV30 forward primers with a C-beta reverse primer. MiXCR, applied by TCRdb to the multiplex PCR reads, yields one record per CDR3 protein. The sample has 320,000 or so distinct CDR3 sequences, more than 55% seen once. Sequences were obtained from peripheral blood. These receptor sequences come from a man aged 40-49 years with primary liver carcinoma and hepatitis B virus infection.

With respect to this clonotype: This may be a read error, as it is one base from a much larger clone. The rearrangement links TRBV5-5 to TRBJ2-7, with D hard to call. The CDR3 contains 16 residues. The V gene's germline CDR1 is SGHKS and CDR2 YYEKEE (reference sequence). CDR3 residues: CASSLAQTEANYDQYF. DNA of the CDR3: TGTGCCAGCAGCTTGGCACAGACCGAGGCGAACTACGATCAGTACTTC.

Comment on this clonotype: A read error may produce the germline difference seen at one junction end. V gene TRBV6-2 or TRBV6-3 combines with J gene TRBJ2-1; 11 bases align to TRBD2. CDR1 is MNHEY and CDR2 is SVGEGT in the germline V gene. This CDR3 region has 17 residues. Here the CDR3 reads CASRYTTGTSGHNEKFF. The CDR3 region has the DNA TGTGCCAGCAGATACACTACCGGGACTAGCGGACACAATGAGAAGTTCTTC.

The rearrangement links TRBV4-3 to TRBJ2-1; D not resolved. Germline CDR1 reads LGHNA; CDR2 reads YSLEER. Trimming pared 0 bases from V and 10 bases from J, leaving 19 bases between. This CDR3 comprises 16 residues. The CDR3 bases are TGCGCCAGCAGCCAAGATCTTGAGTCAGCCGCCCGCGAGCAGTTCTTC. Its protein product is CASSQDLESAAREQFF.

This clonotype was seen ten or more times. This rearrangement joins TRBV4-1 to TRBJ2-7, with D perhaps TRBD1 (6 bases). Germline V lookup: CDR1 MGHRA, CDR2 YSYEKL. With 3 bases removed from V and 2 bases from J, the gap between germline ends came to 8 bases. This CDR3 comprises 13 residues. The CDR3 DNA is TGCGCCAGCAGCCAGACAGGTACCTACGAGCAGTACTTC. Its protein is CASSQTGTYEQYF.

This clonotype was seen more than once but under ten times. A much bigger clone sits one base away, suggesting this may be a read error. The rearrangement uses TRBV5-5 and TRBJ1-1; possible D gene TRBD1, 6 bases. V was trimmed by 0 bases and J by 0 bases, leaving 6 bases between them. CDR1 and CDR2 from the germline V gene are SGHKS and YYEKEE (reference sequence). The CDR3 runs 14 residues. CDR3 residues: CASSLGQVNTEAFF. CDR3 DNA sequence: TGTGCCAGCAGCTTGGGACAGGTGAACACTGAAGCTTTCTTT.

The V call is TRBV5-1, the J call TRBJ1-1, with a possible D match to TRBD1 (6 bases). CDR3 length: 16 amino acids. V gave up 4 bases and J gave up 0 bases, with 16 bases separating them. Germline V gene sequence: CDR1 SGHRS, CDR2 YFSETQ. CDR3 DNA sequence: TGCGCCAGCAGCAGGGGGGGGGCTATCATGAACACTGAAGCTTTCTTT. This translates into CASSRGGAIMNTEAFF.

In the case of this clonotype: One junction end does not reproduce the germline sequence, and a read error may be involved. CDR3 sequence (DNA): TGTTCCAGCAGCCCCGGTTTCGGCGGGGAGTTGTTTTTT. This gives the protein CSSSPGFGGELFF. V is TRBV12-3 or TRBV12-4 and J is TRBJ2-2; TRBD2 might be the D (6 bases). The CDR3 has 13 amino acids.

As to this clonotype: This may be a read error, as it is one base from a much larger clone. The chain recombines TRBV6-6 with TRBJ2-6; 7 bases agree with TRBD1. This CDR3 spans 17 amino acids. CDR1 is MNHNY, CDR2 SVGAGI, per germline (reference sequence). In nucleotides, the CDR3 is TGTGCCAGCAGTTACAACAGGGGAATATCTGGGTCCAACGTCCTGACTTTC. Its translation: CASSYNRGISGSNVLTF.

Notes on this clonotype: This may come from a read error, since a much larger clone is one base off. The rearrangement joins TRBV29-1 to TRBJ1-2; 7 bases are shared with TRBD1. The germline V gene encodes CDR1 SQVTM and CDR2 ANQGSEA. The CDR3 is 12 amino acids. Losses at the gene ends were 4 bases for V and 9 bases for J; bases not matched to a gene: 8. Here the CDR3 reads CSVGEGAECYTF. The CDR3 region has the DNA TGCAGCGTTGGAGAGGGGGCAGAGTGCTACACCTTC.